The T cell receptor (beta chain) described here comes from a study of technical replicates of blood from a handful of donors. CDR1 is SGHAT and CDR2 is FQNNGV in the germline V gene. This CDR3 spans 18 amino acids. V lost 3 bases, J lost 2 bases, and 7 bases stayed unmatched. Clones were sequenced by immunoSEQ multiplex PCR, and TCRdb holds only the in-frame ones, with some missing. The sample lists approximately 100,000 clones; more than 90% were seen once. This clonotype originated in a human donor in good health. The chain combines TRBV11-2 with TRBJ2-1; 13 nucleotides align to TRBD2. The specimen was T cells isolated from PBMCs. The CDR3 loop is CASSFRSTSGRAYNEQFF. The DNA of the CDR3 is TGTGCCAGCAGCTTCCGTTCTACTAGCGGGAGGGCCTACAATGAGCAGTTCTTC. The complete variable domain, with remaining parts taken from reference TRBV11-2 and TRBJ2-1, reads EAGVAQSPRYKIIEKRQSVAFWCNPISGHATLYWYQQILGQGPKLLIQFQNNGVVDDSQLPKDRFSAERLKGVDSTLKIQPAKLEDSAVYLCASSFRSTSGRAYNEQFFGPGTRLTVL.